A selection of T cell receptor beta chains follows, all from one sample in a study of Tregs in tolerant kidney transplant recipients. The table came from immunoSEQ multiplex PCR; TCRdb's copy has only in-frame clones and leaves some out. This table has roughly 250,000 clones, roughly 80% appearing once. The sequencing input was CD4+ T cells from blood. The receptor source for this set is a human donor in good health. Each CDR3 is given with its conserved first and last residue. D genes are given only for firm matches. The size field is filled for only some rows; it gives once, few, many or a size class.

TRBV5-6	TRBJ1-5	few	-	TGTGCCAGCAGCCGCTGGACAGAACCGAATCAGCCCCAGCATTTT	CASSRWTEPNQPQHF
TRBV5-8	TRBJ1-5	-	TRBD1	TGTGCCAGCAGCTTGGCCTCGAACTACAGGGGTAATCAGCCCCAGCATTTT	CASSLASNYRGNQPQHF
TRBV14	TRBJ2-1	-	TRBD2	TGTGCCAGCACCGAACTAGCGGGGGCCCCCGAGCAGTTCTTC	CASTELAGAPEQFF
TRBV6-1	TRBJ2-7	-	-	TGTGCCAGCAGTGAACGTCCCAGAGGTTTCTCCTACGAGCAGTACTTC	CASSERPRGFSYEQYF
TRBV12-5	TRBJ2-7	-	-	TGTGCTAGCGGTGACACCGCCTACGAGCAGTACTTC	CASGDTAYEQYF
TRBV27	TRBJ2-7	-	-	TGTGCCAGCAGTTTAAGGGCAGGGCTCTACTACGAGCAGTACTTC	CASSLRAGLYYEQYF
TRBV18	TRBJ1-4	-	-	TGTGCCAGCTCACCATCCTGGGGCAGAAGGTCGGAAAAACTGTTTTTT	CASSPSWGRRSEKLFF
TRBV12-5	TRBJ2-1	once	TRBD1	TGTGCTAGTGGTTTGGTACTTCGGACAGGGGGCTTCGATGAGCAGTTCTTC	CASGLVLRTGGFDEQFF
TRBV21-1	TRBJ1-2	once	-	TGTGCCAGCAGCAGGGGCTTGGGACAGGGGGGTGGCTACACCTTC	CASSRGLGQGGGYTF
TRBV7-2	TRBJ2-1	-	TRBD2	TGTGCCAGCAGCTTGTCCGGGGGGGCCGGGTACAATGAGCAGTTCTTC	CASSLSGGAGYNEQFF
TRBV29-1	TRBJ2-2	-	-	TGCGGTTCTGAGGAGTCCTGGGGCACCGGGGAGCTGTTTTTT	CGSEESWGTGELFF